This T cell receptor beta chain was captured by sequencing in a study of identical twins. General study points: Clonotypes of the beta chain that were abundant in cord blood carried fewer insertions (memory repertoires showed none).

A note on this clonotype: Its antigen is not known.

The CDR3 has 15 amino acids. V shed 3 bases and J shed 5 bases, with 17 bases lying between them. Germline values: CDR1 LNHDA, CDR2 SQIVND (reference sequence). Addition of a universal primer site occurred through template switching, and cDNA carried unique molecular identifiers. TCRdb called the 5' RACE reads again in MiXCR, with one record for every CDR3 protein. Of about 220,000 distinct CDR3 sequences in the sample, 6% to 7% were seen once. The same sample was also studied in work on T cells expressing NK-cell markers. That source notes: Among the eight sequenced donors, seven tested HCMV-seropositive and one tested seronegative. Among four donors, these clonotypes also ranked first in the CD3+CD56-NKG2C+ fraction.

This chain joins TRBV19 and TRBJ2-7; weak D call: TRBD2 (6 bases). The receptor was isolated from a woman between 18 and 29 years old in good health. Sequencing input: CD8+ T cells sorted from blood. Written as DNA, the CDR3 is TGTGCCAGTAGTATTGGCAGGGAGGTTCGGGACGAGCAGTACTTC. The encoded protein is CASSIGREVRDEQYF.